Below, 20 T cell receptor beta chains from the same sample are listed, as sequenced in a study of T cells in Graves' hyperthyroidism and ophthalmopathy. Regions amplified from RNA transcripts were the TCR beta CDR3 regions. The TCR CDR3 was amplified in a first-round RT-PCR using the HTBI primer set. Via MiXCR, TCRdb re-called the multiplex PCR reads, giving one row per CDR3 protein. The sample comprises roughly 56,000 distinct CDR3 sequences, roughly 50% of which are singletons, and around 12% rests with the top ten. The specimen sequenced was blood. These receptors all stem from a woman between 25 and 40 years old with Graves' ophthalmopathy.

In this sample, this clonotype turned up many times. The chain joins TRBV28 to TRBJ2-7, with a tentative D call TRBD2 (6 bases). The germline CDR1 and CDR2 sequences are MDHEN and SYDVKM. This CDR3 is 15 amino acids long. Trimming pared 1 base from V and 0 bases from J, leaving 10 bases between. This CDR3 is CASSLLGGSSYEQYF. CDR3 sequence (DNA): TGTGCCAGCAGTTTATTGGGGGGAAGCTCCTACGAGCAGTACTTC.

The table lists this clonotype with many counts. The chain has TRBV12-3 or TRBV12-4 and TRBJ2-3, with 9 positions matching TRBD1. The CDR3 has 15 residues. Unmatched junction bases numbered 13, after V lost 6 bases and J lost 9 bases. CDR3 in DNA: TGTGCCAGCAGCACAAGGGACAGGGTTTGGAGAACGCAGTATTTT. Translated, it gives CASSTRDRVWRTQYF.

This clonotype was observed at least ten times. The rearrangement uses TRBV19 and TRBJ1-1, with 9 bases that match TRBD1. The CDR3 is 13 residues long. V shed 2 bases and J 9 bases; nucleotides not matched to a gene: 4. The germline gives CDR1 LNHDA, CDR2 SQIVND (reference sequence). The CDR3 coding sequence is TGTGCCAGTAGTATACCCGGGACAGGGAAAGCTTTCTTT. Amino acids: CASSIPGTGKAFF.

About this clonotype: The conserved phenylalanine or tryptophan normally closing the CDR3 is absent here, so this likely arose from a read error. The gene calls are TRBV7-2 and TRBJ2-7, with 12 bases fitting TRBD2. Germline loops: CDR1 SGHTA, CDR2 FQGNSA. The CDR3 sequence is 16 residues long. The CDR3 is CASSSRTSGEIYEQYL. CDR3 nucleotides: TGTGCTAGCAGCTCCCGGACTAGCGGGGAGATCTACGAGCAGTACTTG.

This clonotype occurred many times. The chain carries TRBV5-6 and TRBJ2-5; no firm D call. CDR1 and CDR2 from the germline V gene are SGHDT and YYEEEE. The CDR3 is made up of 15 amino acids. Trimming left V 4 bases short and J 1 base short, with 14 bases between. The CDR3 sequence is CASSGISTSQETQYF. CDR3 nucleotides: TGTGCCAGCAGCGGGATCTCAACCAGCCAAGAGACCCAGTACTTC. The variable domain in full, completed from reference TRBV5-6 and TRBJ2-5, reads DAGVTQSPTHLIKTRGQQVTLRCSPKSGHDTVSWYQQALGQGPQFIFQYYEEEERQRGNFPDRFSGHQFPNYSSELNVNALLLGDSALYLCASSGISTSQETQYFGPGTRLLVL.

Of note for this clonotype: This may be a read error: a much more frequent sequence differs by one nucleotide. The chain employs TRBV3-1 and TRBJ2-7, with a weak D call TRBD2 (6 bases). Germline assignment: CDR1 LGHDT and CDR2 YNNKEL (reference sequence). This CDR3 region has 16 residues. The CDR3 coding sequence is TGTGCCAGCAGCCTCAGCAGGCGGGATAGCTCCTGCGAGCAGTACTTC. As protein: CASSLSRRDSSCEQYF.

This clonotype was counted at least ten times. CDR3 region: CASSVFGQENTEAFF. CDR3 bases: TGTGCCAGCAGCGTATTCGGACAGGAGAACACTGAAGCTTTCTTT. The chain has TRBV9 and TRBJ1-1; TRBD1 aligns across 7 bases. V dropped 1 base and J dropped 1; count of bases not matched to a gene: 4. The CDR3 contains 15 residues. Germline CDR1 SGDLS, CDR2 YYNGEE. Variable domain in full (rest from reference TRBV9 and TRBJ1-1): DSGVTQTPKHLITATGQRVTLRCSPRSGDLSVYWYQQSLDQGLQFLIQYYNGEERAKGNILERFSAQQFPDLHSELNLSSLELGDSALYFCASSVFGQENTEAFFGQGTRLTVV.

This clonotype was seen many times. Just one base apart from a much larger clone, this may be a read error. This chain uses TRBV7-3 with TRBJ2-7; D is uncertain. Germline assignment: CDR1 SGHTA and CDR2 FQGTGA. V was trimmed by 8 bases and J by 3 bases, leaving 14 bases between them. This CDR3 has 13 amino acids. CDR3 DNA: TGTGCCAGCTGGCTGCGAAATGTCTACGAGCAGTACTTC. Protein: CASWLRNVYEQYF.

The table lists this clonotype with many counts. The chain joins TRBV5-1 to TRBJ1-5; TRBD1 might be the D (6 bases). From germline, CDR1 is SGHRS and CDR2 YFSETQ. This CDR3 is 14 amino acids long. Trimming left V 5 bases short and J 4 bases short, with 13 bases between. The CDR3 protein is CASSSGQPNQPQHF. CDR3 coding DNA: TGCGCCAGCAGTTCTGGACAGCCGAATCAGCCCCAGCATTTT.

Turning to this clonotype: At one of its ends the junction is not consistent with the germline gene, which may arise from a read error. The chain carries TRBV19 and TRBJ1-1; 8 nucleotides align to TRBD1. The length of the CDR3 is 15 residues. The germline gives CDR1 LNHDA, CDR2 SQIVND (reference sequence). CDR3 nucleotides: TGTGCCAGTGGTGCATCAGGGGGCATGAACACGGAAGCTTTCTTT. Translation: CASGASGGMNTEAFF.

This clonotype was observed many times. The V call is TRBV6-6, the J call TRBJ1-2; TRBD1 might be the D (6 bases). Trimming removed 7 bases at V and 2 bases at J, with 17 bases between. This CDR3 contains 15 residues. CDR1 is MNHNY, CDR2 SVGAGI, per germline (reference sequence). CDR3 coding DNA: TGTGCCAGCACCTACAGGGTGTGGGGCAACTATGGCTACACCTTC. It is translated as CASTYRVWGNYGYTF.

Details on this clonotype: A single base separates this from a much larger clone, so it may be a read error. For the CDR3, the DNA is TGCGGTGCTATCCAACAGGGGGGGGACACTGAAGCTTTCTTT. The encoded protein is CGAIQQGGDTEAFF. The gene calls are TRBV20-1 and TRBJ1-1, with 8 positions matching TRBD1. CDR1 DFQATT and CDR2 SNEGSKA come from the germline V gene (reference sequence). The CDR3 runs 14 residues.

This clonotype was seen ten or more times. The chain combines TRBV4-2 with TRBJ2-1; TRBD2 aligns across 10 bases. The junction had 7 bases not matched to a gene; V was cut back by 1 base and J by 7 bases. The CDR3 extends over 16 amino acids. Germline CDR1 is LGHNA and CDR2 is YNFKEQ. The chain's CDR3 is CASSQGWGLAFNEQFF. The CDR3 DNA reads as TGTGCCAGCAGCCAAGGGTGGGGACTAGCGTTTAATGAGCAGTTCTTC.

The CDR3 loop is CASSIGLTGGGGGYTF. CDR3 DNA sequence: TGTGCCAGTAGTATAGGTCTGACAGGGGGCGGCGGAGGCTACACCTTC. The V call is TRBV19, the J call TRBJ1-2, with 10 bases lining up with TRBD1. Trimming cost V 1 base and J 8 bases; bases outside gene matches: 10. The germline V gene has CDR1 LNHDA and CDR2 SQIVND (reference sequence). CDR3 length equals 16 residues.

This clonotype came up once. This chain links TRBV25-1 with TRBJ2-1; the match to TRBD2 covers 13 bases. Germline values: CDR1 MGHDK, CDR2 SYGVNS. The CDR3 loop spans 17 amino acids. V shed 6 bases and J 0 bases; nucleotides not matched to a gene: 5. The CDR3 sequence: CASRLAGGIYSYNEQFF. In nucleotides, the CDR3 is TGTGCCAGCAGACTAGCGGGAGGGATTTACTCCTACAATGAGCAGTTCTTC.

The sample holds many counts of this clonotype. V gene TRBV11-3 combines with J gene TRBJ2-1; D gene ambiguous. V dropped 5 bases and J dropped 6 bases, with 11 bases sitting between them. The CDR3 length is 13 residues. CDR1 is SGHNT, CDR2 YENEEA, per germline. This chain's CDR3 is CASSLSQGNEQFF. CDR3 in DNA: TGTGCCAGCAGCCTAAGTCAAGGCAATGAGCAGTTCTTC.

This sequence joins TRBV7-2 and TRBJ2-1; D is perhaps TRBD1 (6 bases). Trimming shortened V by 4 bases and J by 6 bases, and 13 bases separated the two germline ends. The CDR3 extends over 14 amino acids. From germline, CDR1 is SGHTA and CDR2 FQGNSA. The CDR3 here is CASSSWVGGNEQFF. In DNA, the CDR3 is TGTGCCAGCAGCTCATGGGTAGGGGGCAATGAGCAGTTCTTC. The whole variable domain, filled in from reference TRBV7-2 and TRBJ2-1, reads GAGVSQSPSNKVTEKGKDVELRCDPISGHTALYWYRQSLGQGLEFLIYFQGNSAPDKSGLPSDRFSAERTGGSVSTLTIQRTQQEDSAVYLCASSSWVGGNEQFFGPGTRLTVL.

Many counts were recorded for this clonotype. This chain joins TRBV19 and TRBJ2-3; D gene uncertain. Germline lookup yields CDR1 LNHDA and CDR2 SQIVND (reference sequence). The CDR3 is 12 amino acids. The V and J ends lost 5 bases and 2 bases respectively, with 5 bases between them. The CDR3 DNA sequence: TGTGCCAGTAGTTCCGTCACAGATACGCAGTATTTT. Amino acids: CASSSVTDTQYF.

A remark on this clonotype: At one of its ends the junction is not consistent with the germline gene, which may arise from a read error. The chain recombines TRBV9 with TRBJ2-3; D ambiguous. The CDR3 extends over 13 amino acids. Per germline, CDR1 SGDLS and CDR2 YYNGEE. The CDR3 loop is CASIVEATDTQYF. The CDR3 region has the DNA TGTGCCAGCATCGTAGAAGCCACAGATACACAGTATTTT.

Note on this clonotype: The CDR3 does not close with the conserved phenylalanine or tryptophan, likely indicating a read error. The DNA is omitted, as the CDR3 cannot be located on it reliably, and the CDR3 follows TCRdb's listing. This chain links TRBV5-4 with TRBJ2-7; the D call in the table, TRBD1, was not verified against the DNA. CDR1 is SGHNT and CDR2 is YYREEE in the germline V gene (reference sequence). A total of 13 residues make up the CDR3, ends included. CDR3 sequence: CASRPRTGREQHL.